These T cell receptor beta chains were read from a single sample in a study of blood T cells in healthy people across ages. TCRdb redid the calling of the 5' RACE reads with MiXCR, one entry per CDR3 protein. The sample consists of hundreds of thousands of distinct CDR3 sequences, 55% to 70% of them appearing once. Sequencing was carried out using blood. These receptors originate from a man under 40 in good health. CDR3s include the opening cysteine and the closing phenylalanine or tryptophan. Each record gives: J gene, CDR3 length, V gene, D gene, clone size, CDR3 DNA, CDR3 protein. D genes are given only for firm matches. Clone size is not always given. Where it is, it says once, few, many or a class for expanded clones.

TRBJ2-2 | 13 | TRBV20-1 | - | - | TGCAGTGCTAGACCGATGAACACCGGGGAGCTGTTTTTT | CSARPMNTGELFF
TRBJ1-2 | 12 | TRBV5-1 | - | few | TGCGCCAGCACTCACGACAGCTATGGCTACACCTTC | CASTHDSYGYTF
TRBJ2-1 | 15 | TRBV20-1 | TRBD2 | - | TGCAGTGCCTGGGAGCGGGGCAGGGTGAATAGTGAGCAGTTCTTC | CSAWERGRVNSEQFF
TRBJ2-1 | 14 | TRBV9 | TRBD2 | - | TGTGCCAGCAGCGTAGAACCGACTAGCGGTGAGCAGTTCTTC | CASSVEPTSGEQFF
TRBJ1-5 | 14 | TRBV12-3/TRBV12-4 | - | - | TGTGCCAGCAGTCTACAGGGTAAGGGTGGGCCCCAGCATTTT | CASSLQGKGGPQHF
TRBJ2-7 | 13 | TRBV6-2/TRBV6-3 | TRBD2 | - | TGTGCCAGCGGCGGGGAGGGCGGTTACGAGCAGTACTTC | CASGGEGGYEQYF
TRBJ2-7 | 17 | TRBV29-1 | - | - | TGCAGCGTCCTAGGGGTAGAGCAATCAAGCTCCTACAATGAGCAGTACTTC | CSVLGVEQSSSYNEQYF
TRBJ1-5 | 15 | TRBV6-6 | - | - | TGTGCCAGCGATTCGACGACGGGGGACAATCAGCCCCAGCATTTT | CASDSTTGDNQPQHF
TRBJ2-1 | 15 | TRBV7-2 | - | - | TGTGCCAGCAGCCCTCGGAGGAGGCATTACAATGAGCAGTTCTTC | CASSPRRRHYNEQFF
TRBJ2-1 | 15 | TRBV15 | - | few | TGTGCCACCAGCAGAGCGTCAGGAACGGTGAATGAGCAGTTCTTC | CATSRASGTVNEQFF
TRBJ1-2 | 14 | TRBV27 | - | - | TGTGCCAGCAGATATGGAGGCAGTAACTATGGCTACACCTTC | CASRYGGSNYGYTF
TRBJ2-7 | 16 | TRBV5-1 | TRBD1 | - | TGCGCCAGCAGCTTCTCCCAGGGGGCCATCTCCGGTGGGCAGTACTTC | CASSFSQGAISGGQYF
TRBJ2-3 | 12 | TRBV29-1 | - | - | TGCAGCGTCCGTATCTCTGTGGATACGCAGTATTTT | CSVRISVDTQYF
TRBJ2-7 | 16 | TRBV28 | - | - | TGTGCCAGCAGTTCCTCCCGGAGCCGCTCATGGTACGAGCAGTACTTC | CASSSSRSRSWYEQYF
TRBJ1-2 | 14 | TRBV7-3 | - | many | TGTGCCAGCAGCCCTTACGCAGGGGAAAATGGCTACACCTTC | CASSPYAGENGYTF
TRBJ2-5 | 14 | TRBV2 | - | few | TGTGCCAGCAGTGAAGAGGGGATGTCTCGGGAGCAGTACTTC | CASSEEGMSREQYF
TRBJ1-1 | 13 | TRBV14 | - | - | TGTGCCAGCAGCCAGGTGCTCGGCACTGAAGCTTTCTTT | CASSQVLGTEAFF
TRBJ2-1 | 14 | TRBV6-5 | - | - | TGTGCCAGCAGCTCGGGCGGGATCTACAATGAGCAGTTCTTC | CASSSGGIYNEQFF
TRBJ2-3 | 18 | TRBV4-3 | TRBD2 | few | TGCGCCAGCAGCCAAGAATTCCTCAGCGGGAGTGGGACAGATACGCAGTATTTT | CASSQEFLSGSGTDTQYF
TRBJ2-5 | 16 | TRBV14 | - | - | TGTGCCAGCAGCCAAGGTGCCGGGGGGACACAAGAGACCCAGTACTTC | CASSQGAGGTQETQYF
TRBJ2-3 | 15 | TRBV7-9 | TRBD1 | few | TGTGCCAGCAGCTTAGCGACAGGGGGCCCAGATACGCAGTATTTT | CASSLATGGPDTQYF
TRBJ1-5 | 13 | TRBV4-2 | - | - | TGTGCCAGCAGCCAAGACAACAATCAGCCCCAGCATTTT | CASSQDNNQPQHF
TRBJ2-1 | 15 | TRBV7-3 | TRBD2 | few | TGTGCCAGCAGCACGGGACTAGCGGTTTACAATGAGCAGTTCTTC | CASSTGLAVYNEQFF
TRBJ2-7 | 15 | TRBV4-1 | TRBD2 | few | TGCGCCAGCAGCCAGGGGACTAGCGGGCTCTACGAGCAGTACTTC | CASSQGTSGLYEQYF